This T cell receptor beta chain was observed in a study of blood T cells in healthy people across ages. Germline V CDR1 and CDR2: MNHEY, SMNVEV (reference sequence). The ends were cut back, 3 bases at V and 7 bases at J, with 7 bases in the middle. The CDR3 runs to 12 residues. Alongside a J-beta primer mix, a sample-barcoded 5' primer served in a second PCR lasting roughly 6 to 12 cycles. MiXCR, run by TCRdb on the 5' RACE reads, gives a single entry per CDR3 protein. The profile shows around 780,000 distinct CDR3 sequences, 56% of them singletons. Sequencing used blood. The genes are TRBV27 and TRBJ2-1; D unresolved. The receptor was derived from a man in his forties in good health. In nucleotides, the CDR3 is TGTGCCAGCAGTTTGATAGCAAATGAGCAGTTCTTC. As protein: CASSLIANEQFF.